The source of this T cell receptor beta chain is a study of OX40 agonist ivuxolimab in advanced cancers. Study background: Patients were roughly 81% male with ages roughly 23 to 90, mean around 61. Under the entry rules, prior anti-PD-1, anti-PD-L1 or anti-CTLA-4 therapy was allowed, and approximately 36% had some.

Trimming removed 4 bases from V and 3 bases from J; junction bases left unmatched: 8. CDR1 LNHDA and CDR2 SQIVND come from the germline V gene (reference sequence). The CDR3 is 16 residues long. The data were produced by immunoSEQ multiplex PCR, yet TCRdb's version contains in-frame clones alone and is incomplete. The repertoire includes about 73,000 clones, around 90% of them detected once, and 2.5% to 3.5% sits in the top ten. A history of autoimmune disease or systemic immunosuppression excluded patients. Peripheral blood came from all dose cohorts at three timepoints. The V and J genes are TRBV19 and TRBJ2-3; 9 bases match TRBD2. The clonotype was recovered from an adult with an advanced solid tumor such as melanoma, head and neck, liver or kidney cancer. The sequencing here drew on CD4+ or CD8+ T cells sorted from blood, taken in a trial of the OX40 agonist ivuxolimab. The CDR3 protein is CASSRLLAGTTDTQYF. CDR3 sequence (DNA): TGTGCCAGTAGTAGGCTACTAGCGGGCACAACAGATACGCAGTATTTT.